This T cell receptor beta chain came from a study of blood T cell repertoires in COVID-19 (dated by TCRdb to the early 2020s). Context from the whole study: Samples from collaborators originated in the United States, Italy and Spain and spanned both the acute and convalescent phases of COVID-19. Where available, HLA class I and class II types were obtained from metadata supplied by the sample provider rather than from assay-based typing. The prospective study material was composed of cDNA or gDNA derived from T cells, B-cell-depleted T cells, or PBMCs. Samples came from the ongoing ImmuneRACE study (first 160 participants) plus 1,254 subjects from 6 global collaborators. Nearly every sample came with metadata listing a de-identified subject ID, COVID-19 status, age in years and sex. The repertoires were released in a freely available public database meant as a resource for research on the immune response to SARS-CoV-2. Subjects who had been exposed to COVID-19, were actively infected with it, or had recovered from it provided the deeply sampled blood TCRbeta repertoires that made up the dataset.

One collaborating source in Seattle enrolled patients while the patients were actively infected and followed the patients over time throughout the course of disease. Collaborating institutions collected whole blood in K2EDTA tubes following their own protocols. For TCRbeta analysis, collaborator samples were shipped as frozen whole blood, as isolated PBMCs, or as DNA extracted from either sample type. TCRbeta CDR3 regions were amplified from genomic DNA by means of the immunoSEQ Assay, a bias-controlled multiplex PCR. In the source study's methods: Nucleated cell counts per sample were estimated from amplification of reference gene primers within the assay. To quantify the absolute abundance of each unique TCRbeta CDR3 rearrangement, sequence reads were collapsed and filtered. For each sample, productive Simpson clonality was calculated by taking the square root of Simpson's diversity index across productive rearrangements. In TCRdb, the immuneACCESS table is reduced to in-frame sequences with V and J assigned. These tables do not hold every clone; where another copy was compared, an unresolved V gene accounts for under half, and the others remain unexplained. V and J calls and clone size follow that table, whereas D and trimming were derived from the DNA. Recorded for this sample are roughly 190,000 clones; roughly 94% of them occurred a single time. The ten largest clones capture about 0.76% of the sample.

V drops 1 base and J drops 2 bases, leaving 12 bases in between. From the cysteine up to the phenylalanine, the CDR3 has a length of 16 residues. Only the CDR3 region is kept as DNA, spanning 48 bases read in frame from base 1. According to the germline V gene, CDR1 reads SGHTA and CDR2 reads FQGTGA. Overall study outcomes, separate from this receptor: The amount of clinical and demographic metadata varied by source and participant and was provided uncurated.

Details on this clone: Its target antigen remains unknown. Qualities for individual bases were not recorded, and no much larger clone is one base off.

The chain is encoded by TRBV7-3 joined to TRBJ2-1; 6 matching bases give a weak D call of TRBD2. The sample consisted of peripheral blood. The TCR was taken from a young man with COVID-19, enrolled during active disease. CDR3 sequence: CASSLIVGGPYNEQFF. At the DNA level, the sequence is TGTGCCAGCAGCTTAATAGTGGGGGGACCCTACAATGAGCAGTTCTTC.